This TCR beta chain was obtained from a study of blood T cell repertoires in COVID-19. Generated by immunoSEQ multiplex PCR, the TCRdb table keeps only in-frame clones and is missing some. The table lists approximately 230,000 clones, around 90% of them singletons. Cohorts were determined from participant-reported clinical history. Deletions cut 2 bases from V and 0 bases from J, with 11 bases between. In germline, CDR1 is LGHDT, CDR2 YNNKEL (reference sequence). The CDR3 has 16 amino acids. The sequenced material came from PBMCs or T cells enriched from blood (not recorded which). The receptor was derived from a woman aged 50 to 60 with acute COVID-19. The rearrangement joins TRBV3-1 (or the pseudogene TRBV3-2) to TRBJ1-3, with D perhaps matching TRBD1 (5 bases). The CDR3 DNA reads as TGTGCCAGCAGCCAACTGACAGCTCCCTCTGGAAACACCATATATTTT. Translation gives CASSQLTAPSGNTIYF.